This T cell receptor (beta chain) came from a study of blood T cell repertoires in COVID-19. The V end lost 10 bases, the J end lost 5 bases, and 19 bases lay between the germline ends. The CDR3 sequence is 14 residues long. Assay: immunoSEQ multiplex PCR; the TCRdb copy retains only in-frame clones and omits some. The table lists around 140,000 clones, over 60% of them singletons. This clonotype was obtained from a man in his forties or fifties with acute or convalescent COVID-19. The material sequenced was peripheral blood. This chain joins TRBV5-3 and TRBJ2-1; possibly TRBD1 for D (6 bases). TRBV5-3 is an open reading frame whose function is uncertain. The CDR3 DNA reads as TGTGCCTATCCAACAGGGCCGGGTCACAATGAGCAGTTCTTC. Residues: CAYPTGPGHNEQFF.